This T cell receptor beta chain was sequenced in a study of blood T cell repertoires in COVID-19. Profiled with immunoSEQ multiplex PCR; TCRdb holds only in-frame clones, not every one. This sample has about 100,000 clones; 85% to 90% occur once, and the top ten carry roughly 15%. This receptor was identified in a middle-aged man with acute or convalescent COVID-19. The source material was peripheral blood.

The CDR3 region has the DNA TGTGCCAACCCCAAGGGGCAGCCCCAGCATTTT. This sequence encodes CANPKGQPQHF. The chain carries TRBV19 and TRBJ1-5; TRBD1 might be the D (5 bases). Germline lookup yields CDR1 LNHDA and CDR2 SQIVND (reference sequence). The V and J ends lost 10 bases and 7 bases respectively, with 11 bases between them. The CDR3 is 11 residues long.